One sample yielded the 26 T cell receptor beta chains listed below, sequenced in a study of post-analysis software for immune sequencing data (dated by TCRdb to 2015 to 2017). What the research found in general, with its limitations: Roughly 5 TRBV segments, including TRBV5-6, TRBV5-1 and TRBV20-1, were significantly more frequent in patients than controls.

The library was generated by PCR. Sequencing instrument: Illumina HiSeq 2500. To reduce PCR and sequencing biases, unique molecular identifiers were built into the TCR beta cDNA libraries. TCRdb trimmed public reads at Q25 via fastp, called clones via MiXCR and kept in-frame beta chains. Merged by CDR3 protein, the rows form single entries marked with the most common genes and DNA. The sample records roughly 600,000 distinct CDR3 sequences, 44% of which are singletons. 1.5% to 2% of the sample comes from the top ten. What these receptors recognize is not known. The source material was blood. The receptors shown here come from a girl between 10 and 17 years old with multiple sclerosis.

This clonotype was seen many times. The CDR3 protein is CASSLRGTYEQYF. DNA of the CDR3: TGTGCCAGCAGTTTAAGGGGTACCTACGAGCAGTACTTC. The chain is built from TRBV28 and TRBJ2-7; D possibly corresponds to TRBD1 (5 bases). The germline V gene encodes CDR1 MDHEN and CDR2 SYDVKM. V was shortened by 2 bases and J by 2 bases, with 7 bases between the two germline ends. The length of the CDR3 is 13 residues.

For this clonotype: The junction differs from germline at one of its ends, possibly a read error. The chain couples TRBV12-3 or TRBV12-4 to TRBJ2-3, with TRBD2 matching 9 bases. This CDR3 is 17 amino acids long. CDR3 DNA sequence: TGTGCCAGCAGTTGGTGGAGGCTAGCGGGAAGCACAGATGCGCAGTATTTT. It encodes CASSWWRLAGSTDAQYF.

This rearrangement joins TRBV12-5 to TRBJ1-1; D is uncertain. V was pared by 2 bases and J by 1 base, with 14 bases between. In germline, CDR1 is LGHNT, CDR2 FRNRAP. The CDR3 totals 16 residues. The CDR3 sequence is CASGLKSSASNTEAFF. The CDR3 DNA follows: TGTGCTAGTGGTTTGAAATCCAGTGCCTCGAACACTGAAGCTTTCTTT.

This clonotype was seen only a few times. This chain links TRBV12-3 or TRBV12-4 with TRBJ1-2; D is undetermined. The CDR3 runs 13 residues. The V end was cut by 5 bases, the J end by 0 bases, with 7 bases between. The CDR3 region has the DNA TGTGCCAGCAGTCACAGTACTAACTATGGCTACACCTTC. Its translation: CASSHSTNYGYTF.

This sequence joins TRBV12-3 or TRBV12-4 and TRBJ2-7, with D unclear. V was cut by 3 bases and J by 1 base, with 10 bases left in between. This CDR3 has 14 residues. DNA for the CDR3: TGTGCCAGCAGTTTCCCCTTACGGTCCTACGAGCAGTACTTC. This encodes CASSFPLRSYEQYF.

The rearrangement uses TRBV3-1 and TRBJ2-7; D is unclear. This CDR3 is 16 amino acids long. Trimming cost V 1 base and J 5 bases, with 18 bases left between them. Germline V lookup: CDR1 LGHDT, CDR2 YNNKEL (reference sequence). In DNA, the CDR3 is TGTGCCAGCAGCCAAGTGGGCCAGGTCTATCGGGACGAGCAGTACTTC. It yields the protein CASSQVGQVYRDEQYF.

This clonotype appeared once. This chain links TRBV12-3 or TRBV12-4 with TRBJ2-6; unclear D gene. Trimming stripped 1 base from V and 6 bases from J, with 22 bases between. This CDR3 is 19 amino acids long. As DNA, the CDR3 is TGTGCCAGCAGTTTAGGATGGTTTAACAACCACTTATTGGCCAACGTCCTGACTTTC. Protein: CASSLGWFNNHLLANVLTF.

The rearrangement joins TRBV20-1 to TRBJ1-2; 9 positions agree with TRBD1. The CDR3 is 12 amino acids. The germline V gene has CDR1 DFQATT and CDR2 SNEGSKA (reference sequence). Losses at the gene ends were 4 bases for V and 6 bases for J; bases not matched to a gene: 3. CDR3 sequence reads: CSATGTGNGYTF. CDR3 bases: TGCAGTGCTACCGGGACAGGGAATGGCTACACCTTC.

The chain uses TRBV7-9 and TRBJ1-1; D is unclear. The germline V gene encodes CDR1 SEHNR and CDR2 FQNEAQ (reference sequence). The V and J ends lost 5 bases and 8 bases respectively, with 12 bases between them. CDR3 length equals 12 residues. The CDR3 sequence is CASSVLDGEAFF. CDR3 in DNA: TGTGCCAGCAGCGTACTTGACGGCGAAGCTTTCTTT.

This clonotype was observed a few times. The chain carries TRBV20-1 and TRBJ2-5; D gene uncertain. The J call may not be correct, given that the DNA end is closer to TRBJ2-7. Germline CDR1 reads DFQATT; CDR2 reads SNEGSKA (reference sequence). The CDR3 contains 12 residues. CDR3 in amino acids: CSARPPGHEQYF. The CDR3 nucleotides read TGCAGTGCTCGCCCCCCCGGGCACGAGCAGTACTTC.

The gene calls are TRBV5-1 and TRBJ2-3; no reliable D call. The length of the CDR3 is 14 residues. CDR1 and CDR2 (germline): SGHRS, YFSETQ. V was clipped by 2 bases and J by 2 bases, with 9 bases between them. The CDR3 region has the DNA TGCGCCAGCAGCTTCGGCAGAATCACAGATACGCAGTATTTT. This translates into CASSFGRITDTQYF.

The chain uses TRBV5-1 and TRBJ1-6, with D perhaps TRBD1 (6 bases). CDR1 SGHRS and CDR2 YFSETQ come from the germline V gene. V lost 0 bases and J 6 bases, leaving 13 bases between the germline ends. CDR3 length: 16 amino acids. The CDR3 bases are TGCGCCAGCAGCTTGGGTTGGGGCAGGGGTAATTCACCCCTCCACTTT. Its protein is CASSLGWGRGNSPLHF. Filled out from reference TRBV5-1 and TRBJ1-6, the complete variable domain reads KAGVTQTPRYLIKTRGQQVTLSCSPISGHRSVSWYQQTPGQGLQFLFEYFSETQRNKGNFPGRFSGRQFSNSRSEMNVSTLELGDSALYLCASSLGWGRGNSPLHFGNGTRLTVT.

This sequence joins TRBV29-1 and TRBJ2-7, with D possibly being TRBD2 (5 bases). The CDR3 has 14 amino acids. V was trimmed by 3 bases and J by 2 bases, leaving 14 bases between them. Per germline, CDR1 SQVTM and CDR2 ANQGSEA. The DNA for the CDR3 is TGCAGCGTTGAGGAAAGGCAGAGGGCCTACGAGCAGTACTTC. Protein sequence: CSVEERQRAYEQYF.

There are a few counts of this clonotype. The chain employs TRBV12-3 or TRBV12-4 and TRBJ1-1; 7 bases fit TRBD1. V trimming: 5 bases; J trimming: 6 bases; junction bases outside the gene matches: 9. The CDR3 contains 14 residues. The CDR3 is CASSPTGFNPEAFF. CDR3 bases: TGTGCCAGCAGTCCGACAGGGTTTAACCCTGAAGCTTTCTTT.

This sequence joins TRBV5-1 and TRBJ2-1; 14 nucleotides match TRBD2. Per the germline V gene, CDR1 is SGHRS and CDR2 is YFSETQ. Trimming cost V 3 bases and J 8 bases; bases outside gene matches: 4. CDR3 length: 15 amino acids. CDR3 region: CASSSGLAGVDEQFF. The CDR3 DNA follows: TGCGCCAGCAGCTCGGGACTAGCGGGAGTGGATGAGCAGTTCTTC.

This clonotype was found a few times. The chain links TRBV7-9 to TRBJ2-7, with D unclear. TRBJ2-5 explains the end of the DNA better; the J call may be wrong. The germline CDR1 and CDR2 sequences are SEHNR and FQNEAQ (reference sequence). There are 12 residues in the CDR3. The CDR3 nucleotides read TGTGCCAGCAGCTCCAACCGGGAGACCCAGTACTTC. Translating gives CASSSNRETQYF.

The V call is TRBV9, the J call TRBJ2-1, with 7 bases lining up with TRBD2. Germline CDR1 and CDR2: SGDLS and YYNGEE. With 2 bases clipped from V and 3 bases from J, the junction kept 5 bases outside the gene matches. This CDR3 region has 15 residues. The CDR3 spells CASSVGRGSYNEQFF. The CDR3 coding sequence is TGTGCCAGCAGCGTTGGGCGGGGGAGCTACAATGAGCAGTTCTTC.

Comments on this clonotype: The junction and the germline gene differ at one end; a read error may be behind it. V is TRBV6-8 and J is TRBJ2-7; 11 bases map to TRBD2. This CDR3 spans 15 amino acids. In germline, CDR1 is MNHGY, CDR2 SAAAGT. In DNA form, the CDR3 reads TGTGCCAGCAGACCCGGGACTAGCGGCTCCTACGGGCAGTACTTC. Amino acids: CASRPGTSGSYGQYF.

The chain recombines TRBV20-1 with TRBJ2-7; D unresolved. CDR3 length: 15 amino acids. The germline CDR1 and CDR2 sequences are DFQATT and SNEGSKA (reference sequence). Trimming took off 0 bases at V and 0 bases at J, with 12 bases between the two ends. CDR3 in amino acids: CSARDRGRSSYEQYF. CDR3 coding DNA: TGCAGTGCTAGAGATCGAGGCAGGAGCTCCTACGAGCAGTACTTC.

The CDR3 sequence: CSAGDRGVQLGNEKLFF. Here the CDR3 DNA reads TGCAGTGCTGGGGACAGGGGGGTACAGCTTGGGAATGAAAAACTGTTTTTT. This chain uses TRBV20-1 with TRBJ1-4; 11 positions agree with TRBD1. CDR1 is DFQATT and CDR2 is SNEGSKA in the germline V gene (reference sequence). The junction had 13 bases not matched to a gene; V was cut back by 5 bases and J by 5 bases. The CDR3 totals 17 residues.

This clonotype was seen a handful of times. The J gene is TRBJ1-5, the V gene TRBV6-5; weak D call: TRBD1 (5 bases). The germline V gene encodes CDR1 MNHEY and CDR2 SVGAGI. With 2 bases removed from V and 1 base from J, the gap between germline ends came to 9 bases. The CDR3 totals 15 residues. The CDR3 DNA reads as TGTGCCAGCAGTTACGACGGGGCGAGCAATCAGCCCCAGCATTTT. The encoded protein is CASSYDGASNQPQHF.

CDR3 loop: CSDYEQYF. CDR3 coding DNA: TGCAGCGACTACGAGCAGTACTTC. The J gene is TRBJ2-4, the V gene TRBV29-1; D is undetermined. The J call may be faulty, since TRBJ2-7 better matches the DNA end. This CDR3 region has 8 residues. The germline CDR1 and CDR2 sequences are SQVTM and ANQGSEA.

This clonotype was found a few times. V gene TRBV6-2 or TRBV6-3 combines with J gene TRBJ2-1; D is perhaps TRBD1 (6 bases). This CDR3 spans 15 amino acids. Germline-derived CDR1 and CDR2 are MNHEY and SVGEGT. The ends were cut back, 2 bases at V and 3 bases at J, with 11 bases in the middle. The CDR3 nucleotides are TGTGCCAGCAGTTACGGGGGCTCTATCTACAATGAGCAGTTCTTC. Its protein product is CASSYGGSIYNEQFF.

V is TRBV7-9 and J is TRBJ2-7, with 8 positions matching TRBD2. J was trimmed by 0 bases and V by 8 bases; bases with no gene match: 3. The V gene's germline CDR1 is SEHNR and CDR2 FQNEAQ (reference sequence). This CDR3 comprises 13 residues. In DNA form, the CDR3 reads TGTGCCAGCGGGGCGGGGGGCTCCTACGAGCAGTACTTC. Its protein is CASGAGGSYEQYF.

J is TRBJ2-7 and V is TRBV29-1; D gene unclear. The V end was cut by 1 base, the J end by 3 bases, with 13 bases between. The CDR3 spans 14 residues. Germline V lookup: CDR1 SQVTM, CDR2 ANQGSEA. The CDR3 is CSVEVGTDRYEQYF. CDR3 sequence (DNA): TGCAGCGTTGAAGTGGGCACGGATCGCTACGAGCAGTACTTC.

This clonotype was counted a single time. This rearrangement joins TRBV3-1 to TRBJ1-1; D not resolved. The V gene lost 2 bases and the J gene lost 0 bases, with 7 bases spanning the gap. The CDR3 runs to 14 residues. CDR1 LGHDT and CDR2 YNNKEL come from the germline V gene (reference sequence). In DNA form, the CDR3 reads TGTGCCAGCAGCCAATTACAGATGAACACTGAAGCTTTCTTT. The encoded protein is CASSQLQMNTEAFF.